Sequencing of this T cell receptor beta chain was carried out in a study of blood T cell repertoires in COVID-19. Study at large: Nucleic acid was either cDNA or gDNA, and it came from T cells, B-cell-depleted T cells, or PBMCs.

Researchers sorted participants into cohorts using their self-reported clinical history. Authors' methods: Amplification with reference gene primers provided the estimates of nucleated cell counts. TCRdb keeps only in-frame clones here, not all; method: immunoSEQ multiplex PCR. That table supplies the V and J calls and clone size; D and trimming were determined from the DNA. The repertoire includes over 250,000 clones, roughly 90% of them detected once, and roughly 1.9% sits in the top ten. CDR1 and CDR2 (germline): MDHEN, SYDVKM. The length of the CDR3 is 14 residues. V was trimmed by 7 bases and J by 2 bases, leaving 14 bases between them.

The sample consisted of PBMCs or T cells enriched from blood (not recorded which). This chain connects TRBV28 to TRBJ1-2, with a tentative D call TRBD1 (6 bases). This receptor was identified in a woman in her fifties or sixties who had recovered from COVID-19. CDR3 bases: TGTGCCAGCACCTACGGGGGGACAAACTATGGCTACACCTTC. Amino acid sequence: CASTYGGTNYGYTF.